This entry lists 4 T cell receptor beta chains sequenced from one sample in a study of T cells in Graves' hyperthyroidism and ophthalmopathy. What was amplified from RNA transcripts were TCR beta CDR3 regions. With the HTBI primer set, the TCR CDR3 went through a first round of RT-PCR. TCRdb processed the multiplex PCR reads anew with MiXCR; each CDR3 protein has one entry. The sample records about 380,000 distinct CDR3 sequences, under 20% being singletons. What was sequenced was blood. The receptors originated from a young man with Graves' ophthalmopathy.

Comment on this clonotype: A read error may explain this, as a much larger clone is one base away. The J gene is TRBJ1-4, the V gene TRBV14, with D perhaps TRBD1 (6 bases). The CDR3 consists of 15 residues. Per germline, CDR1 SGHDN and CDR2 FVKESK. CDR3: CDSSQAGQGNEKLFF. The CDR3 nucleotides read TGTGACAGCAGCCAAGCGGGGCAGGGGAACGAAAAACTGTTTTTT.

This clonotype was seen ten or more times. The V and J genes are TRBV4-1 and TRBJ1-2; TRBD1 aligns across 8 bases. CDR1 and CDR2 from the germline V gene are MGHRA and YSYEKL. V lost 5 bases, J lost 4 bases, and 6 bases stayed unmatched. The CDR3 covers 14 residues. For the CDR3, the DNA is TGCGCCAGCAGCAGTGACAGGGGCGCCTATGGCTACACCTTC. Encoded protein: CASSSDRGAYGYTF.

Note on this clonotype: A single base separates this from a much larger clone, so it may be a read error. The chain has TRBV6-1 and TRBJ1-4, with D unresolved. Germline values: CDR1 MNHNS, CDR2 SASEGT. The CDR3 totals 16 residues. Trimming took 2 bases from V and 6 from J, leaving 16 bases between them. The CDR3 DNA reads TGTGCCAGCAGTGAACACGTGGGCAGAGATGATGAAAAACTGTTTTTT. Amino acid sequence: CASSEHVGRDDEKLFF.

This clonotype was seen more than once but under ten times. As DNA, the CDR3 is TGTGCCAGCAGTGGCAGGACAGGGTCAGCCTACGAGCAGTACTTC. It codes for CASSGRTGSAYEQYF. V gene TRBV12-3 or TRBV12-4 combines with J gene TRBJ2-7; 8 bases agree with TRBD1. V was clipped by 5 bases and J by 2 bases; unmatched bases: 8. This CDR3 contains 15 residues.